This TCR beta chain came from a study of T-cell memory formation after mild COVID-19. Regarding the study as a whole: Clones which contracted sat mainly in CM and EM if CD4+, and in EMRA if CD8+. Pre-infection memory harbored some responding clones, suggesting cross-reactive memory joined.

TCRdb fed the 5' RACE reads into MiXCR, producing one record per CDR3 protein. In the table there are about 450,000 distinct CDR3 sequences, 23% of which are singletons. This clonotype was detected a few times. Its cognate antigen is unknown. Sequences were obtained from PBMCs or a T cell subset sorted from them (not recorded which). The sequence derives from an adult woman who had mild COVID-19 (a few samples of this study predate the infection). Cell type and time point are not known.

CDR3 sequence reads: CASISLGIRTEAFF. CDR3 in DNA: TGTGCCAGCATCTCGTTAGGGATTCGCACTGAAGCTTTCTTT. This chain joins TRBV12-3 or TRBV12-4 and TRBJ1-1; unclear D gene. The ends were cut back, 7 bases at V and 4 bases at J, with 16 bases in the middle. The CDR3 length is 14 residues.